These 10 T cell receptor beta chains came from one sample sequenced in a study of Ad26.COV2.S vaccination and SARS-CoV-2 variants. Treatment indicated: some 20 received Ad26.COV2.S at low or high dose, single or two shots; 5 received placebo; per-sample allocation not given. Sampling occurred on day 63 after the first vaccine or placebo injection. Clones were read by immunoSEQ multiplex PCR, and TCRdb kept only the in-frame ones, dropping some. The table records around 250,000 clones, roughly nine tenths of them present only once. Sequencing used peripheral blood, obtained in a trial of Ad26.COV2.S vaccine versus placebo. These receptors all come from a person between 18 and 60 years old who received the Ad26.COV2.S COVID-19 vaccine or a placebo.

This CDR3 reads CASSQDKGSGVIIYGYTF. As DNA, the CDR3 is TGTGCCAGCAGCCAAGACAAGGGTTCGGGGGTGATCATCTATGGCTACACCTTC. The chain uses TRBV4-2 and TRBJ1-2, with D maybe TRBD1 (5 bases). The CDR3 length is 18 residues. The ends were cut back, 0 bases at V and 4 bases at J, with 21 bases in the middle. Germline V gene data show CDR1 as LGHNA and CDR2 as YNFKEQ.

The chain couples TRBV18 to TRBJ2-2; 10 bases are a match to TRBD1. Germline V gene sequence: CDR1 KGHSH, CDR2 LQKENI. V shed 6 bases, J shed 3 bases, and the junction held 4 bases outside the gene matches. CDR3 length: 15 residues. The CDR3 region is CASSRTGGDTGELFF. The CDR3 DNA reads TGTGCCAGCTCTCGGACAGGGGGAGACACCGGGGAGCTGTTTTTT.

The chain has TRBV7-9 and TRBJ1-3; D not resolved. CDR1 is SEHNR, CDR2 FQNEAQ, per germline (reference sequence). The CDR3 loop spans 15 amino acids. V gave up 1 base and J gave up 4 bases, with 11 bases separating them. CDR3: CASSLVRGSGNTIYF. The CDR3 coding sequence is TGTGCCAGCAGCTTAGTTCGGGGATCGGGAAACACCATATATTTT.

This clone showed up just once. J is TRBJ2-3 and V is TRBV13; no clear D. The CDR3 runs to 14 residues. V lost 1 base, J lost 6 bases, and 11 bases lay in between. Germline V gene sequence: CDR1 PRHDT, CDR2 FYEKMQ (reference sequence). The CDR3 is CASSLVSRKDTQYF. The DNA for the CDR3 is TGTGCCAGCAGCTTAGTGTCTAGAAAGGATACGCAGTATTTT.

This clone was seen a handful of times. The chain carries TRBV5-1 and TRBJ2-7; unclear D gene. This CDR3 spans 13 amino acids. V lost 4 bases and J 1 base, leaving 9 bases between the germline ends. CDR1 is SGHRS and CDR2 is YFSETQ in the germline V gene. The chain's CDR3 is CASSVDGSYEQYF. For the CDR3, the DNA is TGCGCCAGCAGCGTGGACGGATCCTACGAGCAGTACTTC. Full variable domain (outside the CDR3, taken from reference TRBV5-1 and TRBJ2-7): KAGVTQTPRYLIKTRGQQVTLSCSPISGHRSVSWYQQTPGQGLQFLFEYFSETQRNKGNFPGRFSGRQFSNSRSEMNVSTLELGDSALYLCASSVDGSYEQYFGPGTRLTVT.

The chain uses TRBV15 and TRBJ1-1; no firm D call. Trimming took off 0 bases at V and 3 bases at J, with 11 bases between the two ends. This CDR3 has 15 amino acids. Germline assignment: CDR1 LNHNV and CDR2 YYDKDF (reference sequence). Here the CDR3 reads CATSRDPSTHTEAFF. In nucleotides, the CDR3 is TGTGCCACCAGCAGAGATCCCAGTACTCACACTGAAGCTTTCTTT. The whole variable domain, remainder taken from reference TRBV15 and TRBJ1-1, is DAMVIQNPRYQVTQFGKPVTLSCSQTLNHNVMYWYQQKSSQAPKLLFHYYDKDFNNEADTPDNFQSRRPNTSFCFLDIRSPGLGDTAMYLCATSRDPSTHTEAFFGQGTRLTVV.

The rearrangement uses TRBV5-6 and TRBJ2-3, with D unclear. The germline CDR1 and CDR2 sequences are SGHDT and YYEEEE. V shed 4 bases and J shed 0 bases, with 12 bases lying between them. The CDR3 is made up of 15 amino acids. CDR3: CASSLILRSTDTQYF. The CDR3 DNA is TGTGCCAGCAGCCTGATACTACGAAGCACAGATACGCAGTATTTT.

V is TRBV24-1 and J is TRBJ1-5; D remains ambiguous. Trimming took 0 bases from V and 6 from J, leaving 5 bases between them. Germline values: CDR1 KGHDR, CDR2 SFDVKD. This CDR3 contains 13 residues. CDR3 DNA: TGTGCCACCAGTGATTTGCTAGGTCAGCCCCAGCATTTT. This translates into CATSDLLGQPQHF.

This sequence joins TRBV7-2 and TRBJ2-7; perhaps TRBD1 as D (6 bases). Per germline, CDR1 SGHTA and CDR2 FQGNSA. Trimming pared 2 bases from V and 0 bases from J, leaving 8 bases between. The CDR3 totals 14 residues. The CDR3 protein is CASSLTGISYEQYF. CDR3 DNA sequence: TGTGCCAGCAGCTTAACAGGGATCTCCTACGAGCAGTACTTC.

This sequence joins TRBV27 and TRBJ1-4; 8 bases match TRBD1. The V gene end was trimmed by 3 bases and the J gene end by 4 bases; junction bases not matched to a gene: 4. The CDR3 contains 15 residues. Germline values: CDR1 MNHEY, CDR2 SMNVEV (reference sequence). Here the CDR3 reads CASSFQGAFNEKLFF. CDR3 DNA sequence: TGTGCCAGCAGTTTTCAGGGGGCCTTTAATGAAAAACTGTTTTTT.